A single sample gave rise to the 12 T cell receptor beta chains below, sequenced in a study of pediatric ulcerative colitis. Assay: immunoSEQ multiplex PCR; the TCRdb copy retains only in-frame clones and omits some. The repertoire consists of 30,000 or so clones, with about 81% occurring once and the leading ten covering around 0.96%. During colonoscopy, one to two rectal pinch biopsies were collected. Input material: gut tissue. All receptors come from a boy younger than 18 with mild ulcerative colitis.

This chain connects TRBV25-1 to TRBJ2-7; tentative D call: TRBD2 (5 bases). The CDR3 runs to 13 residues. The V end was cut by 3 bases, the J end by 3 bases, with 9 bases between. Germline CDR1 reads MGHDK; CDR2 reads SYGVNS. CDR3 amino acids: CASSESGNYEQYF. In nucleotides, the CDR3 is TGTGCCAGCAGTGAGAGCGGAAACTACGAGCAGTACTTC.

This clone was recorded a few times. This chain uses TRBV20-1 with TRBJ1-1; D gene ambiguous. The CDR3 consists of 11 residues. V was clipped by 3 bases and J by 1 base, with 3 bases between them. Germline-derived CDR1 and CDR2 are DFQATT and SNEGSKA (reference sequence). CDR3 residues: CSASQNTEAFF. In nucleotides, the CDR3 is TGCAGTGCTAGCCAGAACACTGAAGCTTTCTTT.

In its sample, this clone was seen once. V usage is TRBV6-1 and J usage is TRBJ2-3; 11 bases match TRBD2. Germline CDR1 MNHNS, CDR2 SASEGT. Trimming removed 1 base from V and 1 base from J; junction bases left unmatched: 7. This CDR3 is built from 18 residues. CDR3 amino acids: CASSEVPTLAGGTDTQYF. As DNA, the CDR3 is TGTGCCAGCAGTGAAGTACCCACACTAGCGGGGGGCACAGATACGCAGTATTTT.

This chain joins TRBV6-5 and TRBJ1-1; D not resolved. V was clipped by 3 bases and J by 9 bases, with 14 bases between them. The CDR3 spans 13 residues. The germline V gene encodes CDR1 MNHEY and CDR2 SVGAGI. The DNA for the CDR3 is TGTGCCAGCAGTTATTCATTTGTCCAGAAAGCTTTCTTT. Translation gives CASSYSFVQKAFF.

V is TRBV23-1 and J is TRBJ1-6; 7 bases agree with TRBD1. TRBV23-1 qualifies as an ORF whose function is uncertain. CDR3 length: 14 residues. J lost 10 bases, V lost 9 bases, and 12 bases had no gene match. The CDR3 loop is CASCLTGIKSPLHF. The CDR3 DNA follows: TGCGCCAGTTGCTTGACAGGGATTAAGTCACCCCTCCACTTT.

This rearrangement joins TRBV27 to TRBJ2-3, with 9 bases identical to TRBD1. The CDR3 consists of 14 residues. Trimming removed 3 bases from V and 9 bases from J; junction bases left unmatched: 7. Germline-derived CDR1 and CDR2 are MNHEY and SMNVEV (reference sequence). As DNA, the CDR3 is TGTGCCAGCAGTTTGGGGACAGGGTTAGGGACGCAGTATTTT. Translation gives CASSLGTGLGTQYF.

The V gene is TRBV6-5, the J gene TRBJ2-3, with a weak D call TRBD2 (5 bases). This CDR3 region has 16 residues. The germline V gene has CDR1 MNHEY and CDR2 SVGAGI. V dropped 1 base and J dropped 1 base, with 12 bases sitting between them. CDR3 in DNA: TGTGCCAGCAGTTACTTAGAGGAGAGGGGCACAGATACGCAGTATTTT. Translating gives CASSYLEERGTDTQYF.

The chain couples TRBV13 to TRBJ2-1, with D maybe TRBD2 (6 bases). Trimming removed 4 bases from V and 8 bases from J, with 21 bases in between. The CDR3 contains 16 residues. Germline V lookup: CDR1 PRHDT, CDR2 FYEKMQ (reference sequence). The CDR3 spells CASSYLAVGFEYEQFF. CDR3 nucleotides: TGTGCCAGCAGCTATTTAGCGGTGGGATTCGAGTATGAGCAGTTCTTC.

CDR3 protein: CASSEALRTSGGRTYEQYF. The DNA of the CDR3 is TGTGCCAGCAGTGAAGCGCTTCGGACTAGCGGGGGCCGGACCTACGAGCAGTACTTC. The chain links TRBV6-1 to TRBJ2-7, with 13 bases fitting TRBD2. This CDR3 is built from 19 residues. V gave up 0 bases and J gave up 2 bases; unmatched junction bases: 10. Per the germline V gene, CDR1 is MNHNS and CDR2 is SASEGT.

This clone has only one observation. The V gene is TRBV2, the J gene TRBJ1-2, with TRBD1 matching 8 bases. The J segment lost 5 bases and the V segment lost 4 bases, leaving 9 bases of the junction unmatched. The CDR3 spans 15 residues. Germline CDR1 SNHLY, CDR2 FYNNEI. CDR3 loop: CASSVQQGGYYGYTF. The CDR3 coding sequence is TGTGCCAGCAGTGTACAACAGGGGGGATATTATGGCTACACCTTC.

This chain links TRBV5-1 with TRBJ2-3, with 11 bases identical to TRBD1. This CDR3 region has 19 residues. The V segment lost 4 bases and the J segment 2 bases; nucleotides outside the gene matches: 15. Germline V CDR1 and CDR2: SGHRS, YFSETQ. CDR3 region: CASSTGTGGRYLPTDTQYF. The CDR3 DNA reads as TGCGCCAGCAGCACAGGGACAGGGGGTAGGTACCTCCCCACAGATACGCAGTATTTT.

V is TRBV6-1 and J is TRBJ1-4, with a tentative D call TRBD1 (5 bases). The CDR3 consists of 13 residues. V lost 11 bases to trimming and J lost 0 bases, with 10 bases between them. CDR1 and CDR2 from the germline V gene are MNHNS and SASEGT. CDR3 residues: CAGAGTTNEKLFF. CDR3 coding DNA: TGTGCCGGGGCGGGGACAACTAATGAAAAACTGTTTTTT.